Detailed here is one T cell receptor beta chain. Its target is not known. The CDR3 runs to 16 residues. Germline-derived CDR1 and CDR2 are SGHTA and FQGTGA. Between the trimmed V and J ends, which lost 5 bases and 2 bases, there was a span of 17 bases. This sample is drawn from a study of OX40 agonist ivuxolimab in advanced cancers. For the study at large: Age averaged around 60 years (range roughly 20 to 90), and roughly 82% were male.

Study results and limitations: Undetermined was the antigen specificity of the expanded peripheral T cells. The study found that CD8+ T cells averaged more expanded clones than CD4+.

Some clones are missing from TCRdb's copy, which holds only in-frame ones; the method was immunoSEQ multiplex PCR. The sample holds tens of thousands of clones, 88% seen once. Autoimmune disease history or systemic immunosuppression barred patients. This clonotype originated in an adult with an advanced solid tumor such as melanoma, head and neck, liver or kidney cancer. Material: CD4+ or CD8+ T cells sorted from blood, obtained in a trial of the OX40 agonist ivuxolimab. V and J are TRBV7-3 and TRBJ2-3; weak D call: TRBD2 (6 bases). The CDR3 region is CASSPLGAGFTDTQYF. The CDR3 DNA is TGTGCCAGCAGCCCCCTAGGGGCGGGGTTCACAGATACGCAGTATTTT. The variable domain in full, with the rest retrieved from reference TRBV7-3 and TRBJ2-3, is GAGVSQTPSNKVTEKGKYVELRCDPISGHTALYWYRQSLGQGPEFLIYFQGTGAADDSGLPNDRFFAVRPEGSVSTLKIQRTERGDSAVYLCASSPLGAGFTDTQYFGPGTRLTVL.